This TCR beta chain is from a study of shared clonotypes between healthy human individuals. General study results and limits: Only blood samples were collected, and tissue repertoires likely differ. A reduction in generation probabilities was seen for non-shared clonotypes relative to those shared by all four donors.

The study ran the assay at deep level. Per sorted-subset replicate PCR, input was roughly 200 ng DNA, representing roughly 30,000 T cell genomes. Using immunoSEQ multiplex PCR, the repertoire was profiled, and TCRdb retains in-frame clones only, with some absent. The table lists about 1 million clones, approximately 72% of them singletons. Germline V gene lookup returns CDR1 KGHSH and CDR2 LQKENI. There are 15 residues in the CDR3. The J segment lost 1 base and the V segment lost 2 bases, leaving 4 bases of the junction unmatched. This clone came up a few times. The antigen is undetermined. Other nucleotide sequences in the sample specify the same CDR3.

Sequencing input: memory CD4+ T cells sorted from blood. Subset defined: CD45RA-negative fraction. This sequence originates from a man aged 18 to 29 in good health. J is TRBJ1-1 and V is TRBV18; TRBD1 matches at 7 bases. In DNA, the CDR3 is TGTGCCAGCTCACCAGGGGGACAGAAGAACACTGAAGCTTTCTTT. Translated, it gives CASSPGGQKNTEAFF.